These T cell receptor beta chains were read from a single sample in a study of response to subunit inactivated influenza vaccine. TCRdb redid the calling of the RT-PCR reads with MiXCR, one entry per CDR3 protein. The sample lists hundreds of thousands of distinct CDR3 sequences; around 14% were seen once. The sample was PBMCs from blood, taken 11 to 12 days after vaccination. Receptors were obtained from a man over 45 who received an inactivated influenza vaccine. CDR3s include the opening cysteine and the closing phenylalanine or tryptophan. The D gene is left open where the match is weak. The size entry is marked missing in some rows and otherwise reads once, few, many or a size class.

V,J,D,size,DNA,CDR3
TRBV11-2,TRBJ2-5,TRBD1,NA,TGTGCCAGCAGCCCGGACAGGGGGCTAGGCCAAGAGACCCAGTACTTC,CASSPDRGLGQETQYF
TRBV5-8,TRBJ2-1,NA,few,TGTGCCAGCAGCTTTTCGACAGCCCCATACAATGAGCAGTTCTTC,CASSFSTAPYNEQFF
TRBV12-3/TRBV12-4,TRBJ2-4,NA,NA,TGTGCCAGCAGTTTCGCTGAGGGGGTAAACATTCAGTACTTC,CASSFAEGVNIQYF
TRBV5-5,TRBJ1-5,NA,few,TGTGCCAGCAGCCGGCCGGGTCCAAATCAGCCCCAGCATTTT,CASSRPGPNQPQHF
TRBV30,TRBJ1-5,NA,few,TGTGCCTGGAGTCGGACAGCTAGCAATCAGCCCCAGCATTTT,CAWSRTASNQPQHF
TRBV7-8,TRBJ2-1,TRBD2,NA,TGTGCCAGCAGCCTGGAGCGGGAGTTGGTGCAGTTCTTC,CASSLERELVQFF
TRBV9,TRBJ2-1,NA,NA,TGTGCCAGCAGGGCACCGTCAGGGGACAAGAACTCCTACAATGAGCAGTTCTTC,CASRAPSGDKNSYNEQFF
TRBV9,TRBJ2-1,NA,NA,TGTGCCAGCAGCCAAAGAGGGGTCCACAATGAGCAGTTCTTC,CASSQRGVHNEQFF
TRBV25-1,TRBJ2-5,TRBD1,NA,TGTGCCAGCAGTGCCCTGACAGGGGCCGAAGAGACCCAGTACTTC,CASSALTGAEETQYF
TRBV20-1,TRBJ2-6,TRBD2,few,TGCAGTGCTAGGTTGGGGGGGAGCTCTGGGGCCAACGTCCTGACTTTC,CSARLGGSSGANVLTF
TRBV5-5,TRBJ2-1,NA,many,TGTGCCAGCAGCGTAGGCCCGGGGAATGAGCAGTTCTTC,CASSVGPGNEQFF
TRBV18,TRBJ2-7,TRBD2,NA,TGTGCCAGCTCAGTAGCGGGAGGACCCGGGGGCTACGAGCAGTACTTC,CASSVAGGPGGYEQYF
TRBV6-9,TRBJ2-6,TRBD1,NA,TGTGCCAGCAGTTCATGGACAGGGGCCAGCCTCAACTCTGGGGCCAACGTCCTGACTTTC,CASSSWTGASLNSGANVLTF
TRBV20-1,TRBJ1-5,NA,few,TGCAGTGCAAGCCCCATCGGCCCCCAGCATTTT,CSASPIGPQHF
TRBV20-1,TRBJ2-5,NA,NA,TGCAGTGCTAGCGGGCAGATTCAAGAGACCCAGTACTTC,CSASGQIQETQYF
TRBV20-1,TRBJ2-3,TRBD2,NA,TGCAGTGCTACCCCGATCCTCGGGACTAGCGGGGAATTCGACACAGATACGCAGTATTTT,CSATPILGTSGEFDTDTQYF